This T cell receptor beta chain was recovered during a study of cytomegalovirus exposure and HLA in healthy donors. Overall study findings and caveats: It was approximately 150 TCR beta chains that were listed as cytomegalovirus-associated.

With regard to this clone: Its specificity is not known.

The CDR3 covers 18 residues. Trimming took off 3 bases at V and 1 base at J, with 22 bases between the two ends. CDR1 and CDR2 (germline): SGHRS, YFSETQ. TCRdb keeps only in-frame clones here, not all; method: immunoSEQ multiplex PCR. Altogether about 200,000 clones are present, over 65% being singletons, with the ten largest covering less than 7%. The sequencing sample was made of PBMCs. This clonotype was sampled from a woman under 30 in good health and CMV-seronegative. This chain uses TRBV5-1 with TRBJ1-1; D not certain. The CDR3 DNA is TGCGCCAGCAGCTCACCTATGGGGAGGGTCCAAGAGAACACTGAAGCTTTCTTT. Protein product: CASSSPMGRVQENTEAFF.